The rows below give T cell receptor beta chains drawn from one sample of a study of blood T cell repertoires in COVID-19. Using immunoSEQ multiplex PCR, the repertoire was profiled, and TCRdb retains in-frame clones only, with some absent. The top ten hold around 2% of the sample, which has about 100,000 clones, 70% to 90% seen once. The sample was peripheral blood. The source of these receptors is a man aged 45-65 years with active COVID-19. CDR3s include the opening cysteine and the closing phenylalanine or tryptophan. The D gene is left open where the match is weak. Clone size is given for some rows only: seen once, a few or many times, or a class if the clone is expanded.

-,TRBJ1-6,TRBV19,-,TGTGCCAGTATCGGACTAGGGTCACCCCTCCACTTT,CASIGLGSPLHF
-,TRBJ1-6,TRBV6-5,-,TGTGCCAGTTCCCCCCTGGTCCCGCGCTCACCCCTCCACTTT,CASSPLVPRSPLHF
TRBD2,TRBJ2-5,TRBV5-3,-,TGTGCCAGAAGCTCCCTGAGGGAGCGGGGATACCAAGAGACCCAGTACTTC,CARSSLRERGYQETQYF
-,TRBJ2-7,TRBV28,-,TGTGCCAGCAGCCCCGGCGGGGCCCCGGGGGTGGACGAGCAGTACTTC,CASSPGGAPGVDEQYF
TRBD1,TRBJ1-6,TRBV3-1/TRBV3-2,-,TGTGCCAGCAGCCAGTGGGACAGGGCAAATTCACCCCTCCACTTT,CASSQWDRANSPLHF
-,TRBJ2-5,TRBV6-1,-,TGTGCCAGCAGTGAAATCGTTGGGAGTCGGCGCGAGACCCAGTACTTC,CASSEIVGSRRETQYF
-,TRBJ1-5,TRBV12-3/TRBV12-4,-,TGTGCCAGCAGCCGGGATAGCAATCAGCCCCAGCATTTT,CASSRDSNQPQHF
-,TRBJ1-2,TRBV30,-,TGTGCCTGGAGTGTACCGGCAGGGCGAAGCGGCTACACCTTC,CAWSVPAGRSGYTF
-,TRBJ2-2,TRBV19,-,TGTGCCAGTAGTATGTCTGAGGTCGGGGAGCTGTTTTTT,CASSMSEVGELFF
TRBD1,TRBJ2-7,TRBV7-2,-,TGTGCCAGCAGCTTGGGGACAGGCTACGAGCAGTACTTC,CASSLGTGYEQYF
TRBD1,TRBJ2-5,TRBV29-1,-,TGCAGCGTTGATCGACAGGGGTGGCAAGAGACCCAGTACTTC,CSVDRQGWQETQYF
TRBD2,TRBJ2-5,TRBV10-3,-,TGTGCCATCAGAGAGAGTGGGGGGGGAAAAGAGACCCAGTACTTC,CAIRESGGGKETQYF
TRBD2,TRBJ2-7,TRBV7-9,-,TGTGCCAGCAGCGGTCTAGCGGGGGGGCCGGTCGAGCAGTACTTC,CASSGLAGGPVEQYF
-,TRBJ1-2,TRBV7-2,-,TGTGCCAGCAGCGAGTACAGGGTAGGGTATGGCTACACCTTC,CASSEYRVGYGYTF
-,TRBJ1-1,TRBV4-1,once,TGCGCCAGCAGCCAAGTTCGCGCAGGGTGGACCACTGAAGCTTTCTTT,CASSQVRAGWTTEAFF
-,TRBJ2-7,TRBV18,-,TGTGCCAGCTCACCTCTTCACCCTGAGACTTACTACGAGCAGTACTTC,CASSPLHPETYYEQYF
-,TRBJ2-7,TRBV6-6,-,TGTGCCACCGCGACACAGGGTATGTACGAGCAGTACTTC,CATATQGMYEQYF
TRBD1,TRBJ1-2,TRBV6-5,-,TGTGCCAGCAGTTACGACAGGGACTATGGCTACACCTTC,CASSYDRDYGYTF
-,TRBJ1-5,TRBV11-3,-,TGTGCCAGCAGCTTAGATCGGCCGGGGGAAGGCAATCAGCCCCAGCATTTT,CASSLDRPGEGNQPQHF
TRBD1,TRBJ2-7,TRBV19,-,TGTGCCAGTAGCTCGATACCGGCGGGACAGGGGGCGCGGGAGCAGTACTTC,CASSSIPAGQGAREQYF
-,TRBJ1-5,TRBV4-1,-,TGCGCCAGCAGCCAAGGATGGAGGGAGCATCAGCCCCAGCATTTT,CASSQGWREHQPQHF
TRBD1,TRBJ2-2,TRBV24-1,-,TGTGCCACCAGTGAGGGTGGACAGGGGAAGGACACCGGGGAGCTGTTTTTT,CATSEGGQGKDTGELFF
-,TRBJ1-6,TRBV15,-,TGTGCCACCAGCAGAGATGTTCAGGGTATCGGCGATTCACCCCTCCACTTT,CATSRDVQGIGDSPLHF
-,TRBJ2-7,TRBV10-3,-,TGTGCCATCAGTGAGTCTCCGCTCGGGCAGTACTTC,CAISESPLGQYF
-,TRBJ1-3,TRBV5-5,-,TGTGCCAGCAGTCAATACCGGGAGGTGTCTGGAAACACCATATATTTT,CASSQYREVSGNTIYF
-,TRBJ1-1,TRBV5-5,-,TGTGCCAGCAGCGCCCAGGGTGTGACAGGCAACACTGAAGCTTTCTTT,CASSAQGVTGNTEAFF
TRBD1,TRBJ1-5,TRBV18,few,TGTGCCAGCTCACACCTCAGGGGGCACGATCAGCCCCAGCATTTT,CASSHLRGHDQPQHF
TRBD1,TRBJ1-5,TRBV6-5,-,TGTGCCAGCAGTCGGACAGGGCCCAATCAGCCCCAGCATTTT,CASSRTGPNQPQHF
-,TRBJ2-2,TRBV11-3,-,TGTGCCAGCAGCTTGGACTATCAAGAGGCCGGGGAGCTGTTTTTT,CASSLDYQEAGELFF
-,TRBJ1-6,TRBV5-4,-,TGTGCCAGCAGGCCGGGGCAGGGAGGGGCACCCCTCCACTTT,CASRPGQGGAPLHF